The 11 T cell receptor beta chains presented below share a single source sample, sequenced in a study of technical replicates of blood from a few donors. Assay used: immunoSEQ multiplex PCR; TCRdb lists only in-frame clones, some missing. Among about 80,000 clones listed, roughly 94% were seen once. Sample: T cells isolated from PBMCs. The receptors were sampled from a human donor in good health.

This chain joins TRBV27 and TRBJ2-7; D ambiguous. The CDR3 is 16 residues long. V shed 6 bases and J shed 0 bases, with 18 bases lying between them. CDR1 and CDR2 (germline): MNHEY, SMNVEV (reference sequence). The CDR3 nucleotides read TGTGCCAGCAGCCTCGAGTCCCTACACAGCTCCTACGAGCAGTACTTC. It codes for CASSLESLHSSYEQYF.

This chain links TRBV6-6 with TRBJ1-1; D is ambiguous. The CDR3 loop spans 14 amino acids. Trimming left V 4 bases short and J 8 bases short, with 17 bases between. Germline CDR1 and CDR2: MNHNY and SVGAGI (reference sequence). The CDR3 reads CASSSPTIYVEAFF. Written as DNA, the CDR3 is TGTGCCAGCAGTTCACCCACAATATATGTGGAAGCTTTCTTT.

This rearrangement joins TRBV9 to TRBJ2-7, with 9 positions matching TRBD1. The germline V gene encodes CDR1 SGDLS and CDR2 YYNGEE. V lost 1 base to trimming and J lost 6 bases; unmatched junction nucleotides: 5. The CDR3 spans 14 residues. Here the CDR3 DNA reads TGTGCCAGCAGCGTATGGACAGGGGAGGGCGAGCAGTACTTC. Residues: CASSVWTGEGEQYF.

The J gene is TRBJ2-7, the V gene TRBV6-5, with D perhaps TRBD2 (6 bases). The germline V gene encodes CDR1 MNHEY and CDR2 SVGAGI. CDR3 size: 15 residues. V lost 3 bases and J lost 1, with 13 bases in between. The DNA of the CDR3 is TGTGCCAGCAGTTATGGTCAGGGAGGATCCTACGAGCAGTACTTC. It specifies CASSYGQGGSYEQYF.

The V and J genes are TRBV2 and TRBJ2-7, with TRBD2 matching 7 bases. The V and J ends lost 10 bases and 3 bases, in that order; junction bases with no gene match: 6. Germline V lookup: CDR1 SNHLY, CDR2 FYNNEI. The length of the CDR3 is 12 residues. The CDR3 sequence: CATQREVYEQYF. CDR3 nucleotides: TGTGCCACCCAGCGGGAAGTCTACGAGCAGTACTTC.

The CDR3 loop reads CASSLEPGQGWAGELFF. The CDR3, as DNA: TGTGCCAGCAGCTTAGAACCGGGACAGGGGTGGGCCGGGGAGCTGTTTTTT. V is TRBV11-2 and J is TRBJ2-2; 10 bases align to TRBD1. Germline CDR1 SGHAT, CDR2 FQNNGV. This CDR3 region has 17 residues. The V and J ends lost 0 bases and 6 bases, in that order; junction bases with no gene match: 7.

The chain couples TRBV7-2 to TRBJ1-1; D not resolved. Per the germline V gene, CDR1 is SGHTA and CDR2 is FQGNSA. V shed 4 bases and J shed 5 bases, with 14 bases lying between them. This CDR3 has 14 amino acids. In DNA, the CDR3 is TGTGCCAGCAGCTCGGGGTCCCGAACAACTGAAGCTTTCTTT. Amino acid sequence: CASSSGSRTTEAFF. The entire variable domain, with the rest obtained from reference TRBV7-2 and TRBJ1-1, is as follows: GAGVSQSPSNKVTEKGKDVELRCDPISGHTALYWYRQSLGQGLEFLIYFQGNSAPDKSGLPSDRFSAERTGGSVSTLTIQRTQQEDSAVYLCASSSGSRTTEAFFGQGTRLTVV.

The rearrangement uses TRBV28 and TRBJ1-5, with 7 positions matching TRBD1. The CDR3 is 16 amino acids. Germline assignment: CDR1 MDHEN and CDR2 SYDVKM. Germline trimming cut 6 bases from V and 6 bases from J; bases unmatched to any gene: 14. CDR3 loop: CASSLGALTGAQPQHF. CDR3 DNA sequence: TGTGCCAGCAGCCTCGGCGCCCTAACAGGGGCTCAGCCCCAGCATTTT.

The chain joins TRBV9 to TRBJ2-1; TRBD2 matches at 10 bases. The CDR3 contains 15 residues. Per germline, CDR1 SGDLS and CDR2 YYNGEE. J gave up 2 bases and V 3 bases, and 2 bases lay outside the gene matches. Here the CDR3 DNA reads TGTGCCAGCAGCGCGAGCGGGAGGGCCTACAATGAGCAGTTCTTC. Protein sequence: CASSASGRAYNEQFF.

This chain's CDR3 is CASSPDRPNTIYF. The DNA of the CDR3 is TGTGCCAGCAGTCCGGACAGGCCAAACACCATATATTTT. V gene TRBV6-6 combines with J gene TRBJ1-3; 7 bases are shared with TRBD1. The CDR3 consists of 13 residues. CDR1 MNHNY and CDR2 SVGAGI come from the germline V gene (reference sequence). V dropped 5 bases and J dropped 6; count of bases not matched to a gene: 4.

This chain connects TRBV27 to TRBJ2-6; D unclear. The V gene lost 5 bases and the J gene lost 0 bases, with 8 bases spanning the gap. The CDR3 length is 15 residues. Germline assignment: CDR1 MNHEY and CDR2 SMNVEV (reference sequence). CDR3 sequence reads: CASSRPGSGANVLTF. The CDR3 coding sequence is TGTGCCAGCAGTAGACCGGGCTCTGGGGCCAACGTCCTGACTTTC.